A selection of T cell receptor beta chains follows, all from one sample in a study of response to subunit inactivated influenza vaccine. TCRdb ran MiXCR on the RT-PCR reads and lists one entry per CDR3 protein. The sample lists around 750,000 distinct CDR3 sequences; 21% were seen once. The source material was PBMCs from blood, sampled 5 to 6 days after vaccination. The receptors stem from a man in his forties or fifties who received an inactivated influenza vaccine. CDR3s include the opening cysteine and the closing phenylalanine or tryptophan. D genes are given only for firm matches. Expanded clones are given a class, and other clones once, few, many or no size at all.

cdr3_aa	cdr3_nt	j_call	clone_size	d_call	v_call
CASKTGTGVYEQYF	TGCGCCAGCAAAACCGGGACAGGAGTTTACGAGCAGTACTTC	TRBJ2-7	few	TRBD1	TRBV5-1
CASSPATGGSYGYTF	TGTGCCAGCAGTCCTGCGACAGGGGGATCGTATGGCTACACCTTC	TRBJ1-2	.	TRBD1	TRBV27
CASSMGQGTTDTQYF	TGCGCCAGCAGCATGGGACAGGGGACGACAGATACGCAGTATTTT	TRBJ2-3	.	TRBD1	TRBV5-1
CASSDTGTSESSSYNEQFF	TGTGCCAGCAGTGACACGGGGACTAGCGAGAGTAGCTCCTACAATGAGCAGTTCTTC	TRBJ2-1	once	TRBD2	TRBV12-3/TRBV12-4
CASSRDRSETQYF	TGCGCCAGCAGCCGGGACAGGTCAGAGACCCAGTACTTC	TRBJ2-5	few	TRBD1	TRBV4-1
CSVEAALRNTQYF	TGCAGCGTTGAGGCAGCTTTGAGGAATACGCAGTATTTT	TRBJ2-3	few	.	TRBV29-1
CSAIGQGEHNYGYTF	TGCAGTGCAATCGGACAGGGGGAGCATAACTATGGCTACACCTTC	TRBJ1-2	few	TRBD1	TRBV20-1
CASSLSGGSYETQYF	TGTGCCAGCAGTTTATCGGGGGGGTCATATGAGACCCAGTACTTC	TRBJ2-5	.	TRBD2	TRBV12-3/TRBV12-4
CASTPWRRSNQPQHF	TGTGCCAGCACCCCGTGGAGGCGGAGCAATCAGCCCCAGCATTTT	TRBJ1-5	.	.	TRBV28
CASSQHRAMAYEQYF	TGTGCCAGCAGCCAGCACAGGGCGATGGCCTACGAGCAGTACTTC	TRBJ2-7	.	.	TRBV4-2
CASSVGAAENTGELFF	TGTGCCAGCAGCGTAGGGGCGGCCGAGAACACCGGGGAGCTGTTTTTT	TRBJ2-2	.	.	TRBV9
CASSSVLNTEAFF	TGTGCCAGCAGTTCCGTCTTAAACACTGAAGCTTTCTTT	TRBJ1-1	few	.	TRBV6-2/TRBV6-3
CSVERLTEAFF	TGCAGCGTTGAAAGGCTTACTGAAGCTTTCTTT	TRBJ1-1	.	.	TRBV29-1
CSAPRSPNYGYTF	TGCAGTGCTCCAAGAAGTCCTAACTATGGCTACACCTTC	TRBJ1-2	.	.	TRBV20-1
CASSYQRLANIQETQYF	TGTGCCAGCAGTTACCAAAGACTAGCGAACATCCAAGAGACCCAGTACTTC	TRBJ2-5	.	TRBD2	TRBV6-2/TRBV6-3
CASMPGLSYNEQFF	TGTGCCAGCATGCCGGGACTCTCATACAATGAGCAGTTCTTC	TRBJ2-1	.	.	TRBV28